This T cell receptor beta chain was obtained from a study of T cell responses to AZD1222 COVID-19 vaccine. Researchers grouped second doses given at about 4 or about 12 weeks into one pool. Study-wide findings and caveats: At baseline, seropositivity was found in only a handful of AZD1222 recipients. The donor group comprised mostly white British people and more females; the analysis possibly underestimated clonal diversity.

Points on this clone: Its antigen is not known.

Here immunoSEQ multiplex PCR was the method, and the copy in TCRdb shows in-frame clones only, minus some. This table has 110,000 to 150,000 clones, more than 75% appearing once. V was pared by 5 bases and J by 1 base, with 14 bases between. The CDR3 is 15 amino acids. CDR1 and CDR2 (germline): SEHNR, FQNEAQ (reference sequence). Source: peripheral blood, taken 28 days after the second AZD1222 dose. V gene TRBV7-9 combines with J gene TRBJ1-1, with D perhaps TRBD1 (5 bases). This receptor was obtained from an adult who received the AZD1222 COVID-19 vaccine. Here the CDR3 reads CASSGGGTANTEAFF. As DNA, the CDR3 is TGTGCCAGCAGCGGGGGTGGGACGGCGAACACTGAAGCTTTCTTT.